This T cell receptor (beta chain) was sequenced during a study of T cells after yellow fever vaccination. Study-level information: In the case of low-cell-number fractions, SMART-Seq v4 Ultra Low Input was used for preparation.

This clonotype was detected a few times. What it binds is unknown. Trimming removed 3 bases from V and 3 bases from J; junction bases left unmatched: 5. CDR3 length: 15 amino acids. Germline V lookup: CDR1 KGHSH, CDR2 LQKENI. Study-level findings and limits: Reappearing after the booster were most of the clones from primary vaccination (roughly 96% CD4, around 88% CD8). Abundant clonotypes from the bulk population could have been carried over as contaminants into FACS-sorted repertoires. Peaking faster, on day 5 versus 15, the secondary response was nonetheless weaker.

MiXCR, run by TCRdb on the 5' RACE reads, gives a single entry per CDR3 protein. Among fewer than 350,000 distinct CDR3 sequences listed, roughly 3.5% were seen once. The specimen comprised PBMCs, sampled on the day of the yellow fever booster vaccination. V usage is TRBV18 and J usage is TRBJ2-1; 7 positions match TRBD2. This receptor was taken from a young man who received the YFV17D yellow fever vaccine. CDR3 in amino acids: CASSPGLPNYNEQFF. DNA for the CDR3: TGTGCCAGCTCACCGGGACTACCTAACTACAATGAGCAGTTCTTC.